This T cell receptor (beta chain) was sequenced in a study of CD8 T cells in ankylosing spondylitis (dated by TCRdb to 2016 to 2017). As for the study more broadly: The study set out to find disease-linked TCR variants by profiling T cell receptor beta repertoires in ankylosing spondylitis patients and healthy donors. Peripheral blood was sampled, and synovial fluid was also collected from ankylosing spondylitis patients. The full study cohort was made up of about 24 ankylosing spondylitis patients and about a hundred healthy donors. Broader findings and caveats from the paper: A CD8+ phenotype was shown by the disease-linked clones, which were found at relatively low frequencies in peripheral blood. Blood from ankylosing spondylitis patients appeared to be characterized by a TCR beta motif composed of eight highly homologous amino acid variants. Some TCR beta motif variants had previously been reported in synovial fluid and blood of reactive arthritis patients, which suggested common disease-initiation mechanisms. The disease-linked clones were reported as significantly enriched in matched synovial fluid samples from ankylosing spondylitis patients.

The germline V gene encodes CDR1 SGHVS and CDR2 FNYEAQ. From the cysteine through the phenylalanine, the CDR3 covers 14 amino acids. The read is trimmed to its CDR3 DNA, 42 bases read in frame from base 1. The sample was run on an Illumina HiSeq 2500. TCR beta libraries were prepared by quantitative 5'-RACE with molecular barcodes. The authors' pipeline ran thus. To identify disease-linked TCR variants, a new computational method was used, one built on a probabilistic model of VDJ rearrangement. TCRdb reprocessing: public reads trimmed at Q25 with fastp, clones called with MiXCR, in-frame beta chains kept. All rows with the same CDR3 protein become a single entry with the most common DNA and genes. TCRdb's processing, not the authors', yielded these V and J calls. The sample profile shows 130,000 or so distinct CDR3 sequences; roughly 15% of them were found once. The ten top clones hold about 33% of the sample.

A word on this clonotype: Its antigen is unknown. A junction boundary mismatches the germline segment, possibly from a read error.

The chain is encoded by TRBV7-6 joined to TRBJ2-1; TRBD2 is a weak D gene call, 6 bases matching. The specimen was blood, either unsorted or a sorted T cell fraction (not recorded which). The receptor was derived from a male donor with ankylosing spondylitis. This receptor carries the CDR3 CASSLANTYNEQFF. The nucleotides read TGTGCCAGCAGCCTAGCGAACACCTACAATGAGCAGTTCTTC.